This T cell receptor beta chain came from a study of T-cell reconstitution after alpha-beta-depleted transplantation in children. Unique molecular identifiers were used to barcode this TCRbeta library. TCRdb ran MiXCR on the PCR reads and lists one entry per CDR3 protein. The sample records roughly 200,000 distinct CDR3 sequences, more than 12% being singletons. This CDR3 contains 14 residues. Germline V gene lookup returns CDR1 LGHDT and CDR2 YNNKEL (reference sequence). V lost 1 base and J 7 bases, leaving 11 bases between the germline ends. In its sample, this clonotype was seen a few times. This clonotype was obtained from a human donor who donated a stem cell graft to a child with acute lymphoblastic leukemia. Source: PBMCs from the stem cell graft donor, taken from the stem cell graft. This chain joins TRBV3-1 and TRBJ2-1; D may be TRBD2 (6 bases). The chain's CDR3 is CASSQGHLANEQFF. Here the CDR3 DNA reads TGTGCCAGCAGCCAAGGACACCTAGCGAATGAGCAGTTCTTC.